This T cell receptor (beta chain) was identified in a study of T cell responses to AZD1222 COVID-19 vaccine. TCRdb keeps only in-frame clones here, not all; method: immunoSEQ multiplex PCR. The table includes some 180,000 clones, roughly 92% detected once. Looked up from germline, CDR1 is MNHEY and CDR2 is SVGAGI. This CDR3 spans 14 amino acids. V lost 7 bases, J lost 2 bases, and 12 bases lay in between. This clonotype was sampled from an adult in good health. This material consisted of peripheral blood, taken on day 0 of AZD1222 vaccination. The rearrangement uses TRBV6-5 and TRBJ1-3; possibly TRBD1 for D (5 bases). The CDR3 loop is CASTSGLAGNTIYF. The CDR3 coding sequence is TGTGCCAGCACTTCGGGACTCGCTGGAAACACCATATATTTT.